The rows below give T cell receptor beta chains drawn from one sample of a study of regulatory T cells in long-lasting Graves disease. A single record per CDR3 protein comes from TCRdb applying MiXCR to the multiplex PCR reads. The sample records around 500,000 distinct CDR3 sequences, 20% to 25% being singletons. The specimen was peripheral blood mononuclear cells (PBMCs), collected when the disease was refractory, from a patient treated with antithyroid drugs. These receptors came from a female donor with Graves disease. The CDR3 runs from the conserved cysteine through the conserved F or W. Fields, in order: D gene, V gene, clone size, J gene, CDR3 protein, CDR3 DNA. A D gene is named only where the DNA matches it firmly. The size entry is marked missing in some rows and otherwise reads once, few, many or a size class.

NA	TRBV20-1	NA	TRBJ1-1	CSARSDYTEAFF	TGCAGTGCTAGATCCGATTACACTGAAGCTTTCTTT
TRBD1	TRBV25-1	many	TRBJ2-7	CASSERQGYEQYF	TGTGCCAGCAGTGAAAGACAGGGTTACGAGCAGTACTTC
TRBD2	TRBV5-5	NA	TRBJ2-1	CASWRLAGGNEQFF	TGTGCCAGCTGGAGACTAGCGGGAGGTAATGAGCAGTTCTTC
NA	TRBV15	many	TRBJ2-7	CATSRIEPGWLSYEQYF	TGTGCCACCAGCAGAATTGAACCGGGATGGCTTTCCTACGAGCAGTACTTC
NA	TRBV27	many	TRBJ2-5	CASSVMGGSDITQYF	TGTGCCAGCAGTGTAATGGGGGGCTCGGATATTACCCAGTACTTC
NA	TRBV20-1	NA	TRBJ2-2	CSVYTNTGELFF	TGCAGTGTTTACACGAACACCGGGGAGCTGTTTTTT
NA	TRBV7-9	NA	TRBJ2-2	CASSQTEEYTGELFF	TGTGCCAGCAGCCAAACGGAGGAGTACACCGGGGAGCTGTTTTTT
TRBD1	TRBV6-1	many	TRBJ1-4	CASSDATGLFEKLFF	TGTGCCAGCAGTGACGCGACAGGGTTATTTGAAAAACTGTTTTTT
TRBD1	TRBV5-5	many	TRBJ2-5	CASSAWTGMKTQYF	TGTGCCAGCAGCGCCTGGACAGGGATGAAGACCCAGTACTTC
NA	TRBV28	many	TRBJ2-7	CASRPRGVDYEQYF	TGTGCCAGCAGGCCACGAGGGGTAGACTACGAGCAGTACTTC
TRBD1	TRBV10-3	few	TRBJ2-6	CAISTGTGVEGANVLTF	TGTGCCATCAGTACCGGGACAGGGGTGGAAGGGGCCAACGTCCTGACTTTC
NA	TRBV11-2	NA	TRBJ2-3	CASSLLPYTQYF	TGTGCCAGCAGCTTACTACCCTACACGCAGTATTTT
NA	TRBV7-7	few	TRBJ2-2	CASGQAPAGELFF	TGTGCTAGCGGACAGGCTCCGGCCGGGGAGCTGTTTTTT
TRBD1	TRBV28	many	TRBJ2-5	CASSANRGQETQYF	TGTGCCAGCAGTGCCAACAGGGGGCAGGAGACCCAGTACTTC
NA	TRBV2	many	TRBJ1-1	CASSERITEAFF	TGTGCCAGCAGTGAAAGAATCACTGAAGCTTTCTTT
NA	TRBV28	many	TRBJ1-1	CASSPGFMNTEAFF	TGTGCCAGCAGTCCAGGGTTTATGAACACTGAAGCTTTCTTT
TRBD1	TRBV30	NA	TRBJ2-6	CAWSPGQTSGANVLTF	TGTGCCTGGAGCCCGGGACAGACCTCTGGGGCCAACGTCCTGACTTTC
TRBD2	TRBV19	NA	TRBJ2-5	CASSVLGGQETQYF	TGTGCCAGTAGTGTTTTGGGGGGGCAAGAGACCCAGTACTTC
NA	TRBV27	NA	TRBJ2-3	CASSRLGDTQYF	TGTGCCAGCAGTCGACTAGGCGATACGCAGTATTTT
TRBD1	TRBV10-3	many	TRBJ1-1	CAISGQGPEAFF	TGTGCCATCAGTGGACAGGGCCCTGAAGCTTTCTTT
NA	TRBV11-1	many	TRBJ2-5	CASSLNRVSETQYF	TGTGCCAGCAGCTTAAACAGGGTTTCGGAGACCCAGTACTTC
NA	TRBV28	many	TRBJ1-1	CASSSRKSTEAFF	TGTGCCAGCAGTTCGAGAAAAAGCACTGAAGCTTTCTTT
TRBD1	TRBV2	few	TRBJ2-3	CASSGGTVDTQYF	TGTGCCAGCAGTGGGGGGACAGTCGATACGCAGTATTTT
NA	TRBV28	many	TRBJ1-2	CATLTVLGGYTF	TGTGCCACCCTAACAGTCCTGGGAGGCTACACCTTC
TRBD1	TRBV4-3	once	TRBJ1-1	CASSQDWTGTLNTEAFF	TGCGCCAGCAGCCAAGATTGGACAGGGACTTTGAACACTGAAGCTTTCTTT
TRBD2	TRBV5-1	few	TRBJ2-7	CASSPGLAGKQYF	TGCGCCAGCAGCCCGGGACTAGCGGGAAAGCAGTACTTC
NA	TRBV7-9	many	TRBJ1-4	CASSLAFGRDTHEKLFF	TGTGCCAGCAGCTTAGCGTTTGGCCGGGACACCCATGAAAAACTGTTTTTT
NA	TRBV11-3	NA	TRBJ2-2	CASSPGRSTGELFF	TGTGCCAGCAGCCCGGGGAGGTCCACCGGGGAGCTGTTTTTT
NA	TRBV4-1	NA	TRBJ1-2	CASSQEAMENYGYTF	TGCGCCAGCAGCCAAGAGGCGATGGAAAACTATGGCTACACCTTC
TRBD1	TRBV6-1	few	TRBJ1-5	CASRSHGQAGGQPQHF	TGTGCCAGCAGATCTCACGGACAGGCGGGAGGTCAGCCCCAGCATTTT
TRBD1	TRBV7-2	NA	TRBJ2-6	CASSLHSPGQGSSGANVLTF	TGTGCCAGCAGCTTACATTCTCCGGGACAGGGTTCCTCTGGGGCCAACGTCCTGACTTTC
NA	TRBV3-1	NA	TRBJ2-7	CANSRLDEQYF	TGTGCCAACAGCCGCCTCGACGAGCAGTACTTC
NA	TRBV6-1	many	TRBJ2-7	CASSNPGASYEQYF	TGTGCCAGCAGCAATCCGGGAGCCTCCTACGAGCAGTACTTC
NA	TRBV6-5	NA	TRBJ2-2	CASSYSTLTGELFF	TGTGCCAGCAGTTACTCGACGCTGACCGGGGAGCTGTTTTTT
NA	TRBV20-1	NA	TRBJ1-2	CSARDYLRQNYGYTF	TGCAGTGCTAGAGATTATTTGCGGCAGAACTATGGCTACACCTTC
TRBD1	TRBV4-1	many	TRBJ1-1	CASSPRTGNTEAFF	TGCGCCAGCAGCCCCCGGACAGGGAACACTGAAGCTTTCTTT
TRBD1	TRBV12-3/TRBV12-4	many	TRBJ2-5	CASSFFGQGETQYF	TGTGCCAGCAGTTTCTTCGGACAGGGCGAGACCCAGTACTTC
TRBD1	TRBV7-9	NA	TRBJ1-2	CASSSVLDRDLNYGYTF	TGTGCCAGCAGCTCCGTCCTGGACAGGGACCTAAACTATGGCTACACCTTC
NA	TRBV11-2	many	TRBJ2-5	CASSFSIAAAATQYF	TGTGCCAGCAGCTTTTCTATTGCGGCGGCGGCGACCCAGTACTTC
NA	TRBV27	many	TRBJ1-5	CASSLSGGNQPQHF	TGTGCCAGCAGTTTATCAGGGGGCAATCAGCCCCAGCATTTT
TRBD2	TRBV7-6	few	TRBJ2-5	CASSLGGGPETQYF	TGTGCCAGCAGCTTAGGCGGGGGGCCGGAGACCCAGTACTTC
NA	TRBV11-2	few	TRBJ2-2	CASSSKLSGGGELFF	TGTGCCAGCAGCTCCAAACTATCCGGGGGCGGGGAGCTGTTTTTT
TRBD1	TRBV28	many	TRBJ2-7	CASSPRTGQGALSQYF	TGTGCCAGCAGTCCCCGGACGGGACAGGGGGCGCTGAGTCAGTACTTC
NA	TRBV11-2	many	TRBJ2-5	CASSTPFRGETQYF	TGTGCCAGCAGCACACCTTTTAGAGGAGAGACCCAGTACTTC
TRBD1	TRBV7-9	few	TRBJ2-7	CASATGTGEISSYEQYF	TGTGCCAGCGCAACCGGGACAGGGGAAATTTCTTCCTACGAGCAGTACTTC
NA	TRBV28	many	TRBJ1-1	CASSGPLGGSFTEAFF	TGTGCCAGCAGTGGCCCATTGGGGGGGAGTTTCACTGAAGCTTTCTTT
NA	TRBV14	NA	TRBJ2-2	CASSRRGAMGAQEAGELFF	TGTGCCAGCAGCCGAAGAGGCGCGATGGGGGCTCAGGAGGCCGGGGAGCTGTTTTTT
TRBD2	TRBV3-1	many	TRBJ2-7	CASSRIPSGRAFAEQYF	TGTGCCAGCAGCCGAATCCCTAGCGGGAGGGCCTTTGCCGAGCAGTACTTC
NA	TRBV7-2	many	TRBJ1-4	CASSLGMNGEIGKLFF	TGTGCCAGCAGCTTAGGAATGAACGGGGAAATCGGAAAACTGTTTTTT
NA	TRBV5-1	many	TRBJ1-2	CASSDGTLTGYTF	TGCGCCAGCAGCGACGGGACCCTAACCGGCTACACCTTC
NA	TRBV29-1	many	TRBJ2-7	CSVEQTESYEQYF	TGCAGCGTCGAGCAGACAGAGTCCTACGAGCAGTACTTC
NA	TRBV27	once	TRBJ2-5	CASSLSLHGETQYF	TGTGCCAGCAGTTTATCCCTCCACGGGGAGACCCAGTACTTC
NA	TRBV28	NA	TRBJ2-3	CASSLKGYWDSTDTQYF	TGTGCCAGCAGTTTAAAAGGGTATTGGGATAGCACAGATACGCAGTATTTT